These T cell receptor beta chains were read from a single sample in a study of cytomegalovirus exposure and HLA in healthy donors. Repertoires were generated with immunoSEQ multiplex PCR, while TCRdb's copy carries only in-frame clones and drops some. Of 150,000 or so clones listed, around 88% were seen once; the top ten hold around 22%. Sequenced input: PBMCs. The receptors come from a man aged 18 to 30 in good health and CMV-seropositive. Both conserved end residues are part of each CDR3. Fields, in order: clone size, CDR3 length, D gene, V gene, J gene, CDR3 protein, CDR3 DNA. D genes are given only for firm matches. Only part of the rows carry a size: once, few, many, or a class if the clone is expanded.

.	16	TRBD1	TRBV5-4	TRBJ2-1	CASSLAGQRLHNEQFF	TGTGCCAGCAGCTTGGCGGGACAGCGCCTGCACAATGAGCAGTTCTTC
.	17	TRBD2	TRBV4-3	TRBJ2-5	CASSQDSFSGGGETQYF	TGCGCCAGCAGCCAGGACTCTTTTAGCGGGGGTGGGGAGACCCAGTACTTC
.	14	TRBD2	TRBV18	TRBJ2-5	CASSPGTSLETQYF	TGTGCCAGCTCACCCGGGACTAGCCTAGAGACCCAGTACTTC
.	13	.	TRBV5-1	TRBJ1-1	CASSLASGTEAFF	TGCGCCAGCAGCTTGGCCTCCGGGACTGAAGCTTTCTTT
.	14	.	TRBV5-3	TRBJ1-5	CARSLGTENQPQHF	TGTGCCAGAAGCTTGGGGACAGAAAATCAGCCCCAGCATTTT
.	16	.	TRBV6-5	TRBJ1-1	CASSYLPRGAGTEAFF	TGTGCCAGCAGTTACCTTCCGCGGGGGGCGGGCACTGAAGCTTTCTTT
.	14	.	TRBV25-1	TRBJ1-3	CASGQRGSGNTIYF	TGTGCCAGCGGCCAACGGGGTTCTGGAAACACCATATATTTT
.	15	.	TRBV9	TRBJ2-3	CASSVEAGGTDTQYF	TGTGCCAGCAGCGTAGAAGCGGGTGGGACAGATACGCAGTATTTT
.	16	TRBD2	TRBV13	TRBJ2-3	CASSPKRTSPPDTQYF	TGTGCCAGCAGCCCAAAGCGGACTAGCCCACCGGATACGCAGTATTTT
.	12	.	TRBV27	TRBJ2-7	CASRGLSYEQYF	TGTGCCAGCAGGGGGCTGTCCTACGAGCAGTACTTC
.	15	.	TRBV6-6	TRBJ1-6	CASSYEGPVRSPLHF	TGTGCCAGCAGTTACGAGGGTCCGGTTAGGTCACCCCTCCACTTT
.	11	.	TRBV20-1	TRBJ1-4	CSHRRGEKLFF	TGCAGCCACAGAAGGGGCGAAAAACTGTTTTTT
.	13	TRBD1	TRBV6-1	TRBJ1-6	CASRLDRASPLHF	TGTGCCAGCAGACTCGACAGGGCCTCACCCCTCCACTTT
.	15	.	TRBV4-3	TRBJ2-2	CASSQETGYTGELFF	TGCGCCAGCAGCCAGGAAACAGGATACACCGGGGAGCTGTTTTTT
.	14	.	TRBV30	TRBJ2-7	CAWNSGGAGYEQYF	TGTGCCTGGAACAGTGGAGGAGCGGGCTACGAGCAGTACTTC
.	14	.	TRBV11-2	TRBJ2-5	CASSFSSSKETQYF	TGTGCCAGCAGCTTTTCAAGTAGCAAAGAGACCCAGTACTTC
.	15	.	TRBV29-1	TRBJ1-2	CSVRLRRGEGYGYTF	TGCAGCGTTCGCCTCCGCCGCGGGGAAGGATATGGCTACACCTTC
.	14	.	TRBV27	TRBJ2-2	CASSLSANTGELFF	TGTGCCAGCAGTTTGAGCGCGAACACCGGGGAGCTGTTTTTT
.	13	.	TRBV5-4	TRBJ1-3	CASSRSTGNTIYF	TGTGCCAGCAGCCGGAGTACTGGAAACACCATATATTTT
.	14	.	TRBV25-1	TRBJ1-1	CASSETGGHTEAFF	TGTGCCAGCAGTGAGACCGGGGGGCACACTGAAGCTTTCTTT
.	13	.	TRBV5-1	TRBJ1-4	CASSLGGGEKLFF	TGCGCCAGCAGCTTGGGGGGAGGTGAAAAACTGTTTTTT
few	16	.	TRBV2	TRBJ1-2	CASSEALPGRNYGYTF	TGTGCCAGCAGTGAAGCGCTTCCCGGCAGGAACTATGGCTACACCTTC